The 14 T cell receptor beta chains below all came from one sample that was sequenced in a study of early T cells in non-severe SARS-CoV-2 infection. TCRdb reanalysed the 5' RACE reads using MiXCR and keeps one entry per CDR3 protein. In the table there are more than 50,000 distinct CDR3 sequences, around 5.2% of which are singletons. Source material: whole blood. The source of these receptors is an adult who was a healthcare worker with PCR-confirmed SARS-CoV-2 infection or an uninfected control (not recorded which).

This clonotype was seen only a few times. V usage is TRBV12-3 or TRBV12-4 and J usage is TRBJ2-4; 9 bases align to TRBD1. The CDR3 length is 14 residues. Unmatched junction bases numbered 9, after V lost 7 bases and J lost 8 bases. The CDR3 DNA reads as TGTGCCAGCACTCCCGGGACAGGGATGTACATTCAGTACTTC. Encoded protein: CASTPGTGMYIQYF.

This clonotype was detected a few times. This rearrangement joins TRBV5-5 to TRBJ2-5; 9 bases are shared with TRBD1. The trim removed 4 bases at V and 1 base at J, leaving 8 bases unmatched. CDR1 and CDR2 (germline): SGHKS, YYEKEE (reference sequence). The CDR3 sequence is 16 residues long. In DNA, the CDR3 is TGTGCCAGCAGCCCCTGGACAGGGGCTACCCAAGAGACCCAGTACTTC. Amino acids: CASSPWTGATQETQYF.

The CDR3 spells CSARRGDYGYTF. In DNA, the CDR3 is TGCAGTGCGAGGCGGGGTGACTATGGCTACACCTTC. The chain employs TRBV20-1 and TRBJ1-2, with no clear D. V lost 6 bases, J lost 3 bases, and 11 bases lay in between. The CDR3 is made up of 12 amino acids. The germline V gene encodes CDR1 DFQATT and CDR2 SNEGSKA (reference sequence).

This clonotype was picked up many times. Here the CDR3 reads CASRGLAGGGDEQYF. CDR3 coding DNA: TGTGCCAGCAGGGGACTAGCGGGAGGTGGCGACGAGCAGTACTTC. The genes are TRBV3-1 and TRBJ2-7; 15 bases are a match to TRBD2. The CDR3 length is 15 residues. The V gene end was trimmed by 6 bases and the J gene end by 5 bases; junction bases not matched to a gene: 5. Germline CDR1 and CDR2: LGHDT and YNNKEL (reference sequence).

The chain has TRBV10-3 and TRBJ2-5, with 11 bases identical to TRBD1. The CDR3 contains 15 residues. The germline CDR1 and CDR2 sequences are ENHRY and SYGVKD. The V segment lost 1 base and the J segment 3 bases; nucleotides outside the gene matches: 1. CDR3 region: CAISEWGQGEETQYF. CDR3 DNA: TGTGCCATCAGTGAGTGGGGACAGGGGGAAGAGACCCAGTACTTC.

The V and J genes are TRBV5-1 and TRBJ1-1; D not certain. Germline CDR1 is SGHRS and CDR2 is YFSETQ. Trimming shortened V by 4 bases and J by 1 base, and 11 bases separated the two germline ends. This CDR3 has 14 amino acids. CDR3 coding DNA: TGCGCCAGCAGCCCCGTGGGCACGAACACTGAAGCTTTCTTT. This sequence encodes CASSPVGTNTEAFF.

This clonotype was counted between two and nine times. The gene calls are TRBV19 and TRBJ2-3, with 11 bases that match TRBD2. With V trimmed by 6 bases and J by 8 bases, 10 bases remained unmatched. Germline CDR1 is LNHDA and CDR2 is SQIVND (reference sequence). The CDR3 spans 15 residues. The CDR3 here is CASRSGTSGFSTQYF. The CDR3 DNA sequence: TGTGCCAGTAGATCCGGGACTAGCGGATTTAGTACGCAGTATTTT.

The chain combines TRBV7-2 with TRBJ2-1; 9 bases are a match to TRBD2. Unmatched junction bases numbered 3, after V lost 0 bases and J lost 6 bases. The CDR3 is made up of 15 amino acids. Germline V gene lookup returns CDR1 SGHTA and CDR2 FQGNSA. As DNA, the CDR3 is TGTGCCAGCAGCTTAGCTTTGCGGGGGGGCAATGAGCAGTTCTTC. The encoded protein is CASSLALRGGNEQFF.

This clonotype was detected only a few times. The V and J genes are TRBV5-4 and TRBJ2-2; D may be TRBD1 (5 bases). The V gene's germline CDR1 is SGHNT and CDR2 YYREEE (reference sequence). The CDR3 is made up of 14 amino acids. With 5 bases removed from V and 1 base from J, the gap between germline ends came to 9 bases. The CDR3 region is CASSWTLNTGELFF. CDR3 nucleotides: TGTGCCAGCAGTTGGACACTGAACACCGGGGAGCTGTTTTTT.

At least ten counts were recorded for this clonotype. This chain joins TRBV29-1 and TRBJ2-7; D remains ambiguous. The CDR3 loop spans 11 amino acids. V was shortened by 3 bases and J by 3 bases, with 6 bases between the two germline ends. Germline V gene data show CDR1 as SQVTM and CDR2 as ANQGSEA. CDR3 sequence: CSVELSYEQYF. DNA of the CDR3: TGCAGCGTTGAGCTGAGCTACGAGCAGTACTTC.

Ten or more counts support this clonotype. The rearrangement links TRBV3-1 to TRBJ1-2; 9 bases are a match to TRBD1. V lost 0 bases to trimming and J lost 4 bases; unmatched junction nucleotides: 9. CDR3 length: 17 amino acids. In germline, CDR1 is LGHDT, CDR2 YNNKEL (reference sequence). CDR3 nucleotides: TGTGCCAGCAGCCAAGAAATGAGGACAGGGGTTGGCTATGGCTACACCTTC. Translated: CASSQEMRTGVGYGYTF.

This clonotype was counted ten times or more. This chain uses TRBV7-2 with TRBJ2-3; weak D call: TRBD1 (6 bases). The ends were cut back, 8 bases at V and 2 bases at J, with 17 bases in the middle. The germline V gene encodes CDR1 SGHTA and CDR2 FQGNSA. The CDR3 has 15 residues. CDR3 coding DNA: TGTGCCAGCTTACGACAGGCTTGGAACACAGATACGCAGTATTTT. It translates to CASLRQAWNTDTQYF.

This clonotype was counted many times. The genes are TRBV3-1 and TRBJ2-7; the D is unclear. Germline V CDR1 and CDR2: LGHDT, YNNKEL (reference sequence). CDR3 length: 13 amino acids. The V end was cut by 4 bases, the J end by 2 bases, with 9 bases between. CDR3 nucleotide sequence: TGTGCCAGCAGCCTCCAAGTTACCTACGAGCAGTACTTC. Protein product: CASSLQVTYEQYF.

The table lists this clonotype with many counts. The V gene is TRBV7-2, the J gene TRBJ2-5, with D tentatively TRBD1 (5 bases). V lost 5 bases and J 4 bases, leaving 11 bases between the germline ends. CDR1 is SGHTA, CDR2 FQGNSA, per germline. The CDR3 length is 13 residues. The CDR3 spells CASSPLGRETQYF. CDR3 DNA: TGTGCCAGCAGCCCACTGGGGCGAGAGACCCAGTACTTC.